The rows below give T cell receptor beta chains drawn from one sample of a study of shared T cell receptors in the human thymus. The data were produced by immunoSEQ multiplex PCR, yet TCRdb's version contains in-frame clones alone and is incomplete. The table records approximately 580,000 clones, about 80% of them present only once. The data also belong to a second study, concerning human thymus T cells.

Source material: thymocytes. Receptor source: a boy younger than two with a congenital heart defect. Each CDR3 is given with its conserved first and last residue. A D gene is named only where the DNA matches it firmly. Clone size is given for some rows only: seen once, a few or many times, or a class if the clone is expanded.

abundance: -
v_gene: TRBV27
d_gene: TRBD2
j_gene: TRBJ2-7
CDR3nt: TGTGCCAGCAGCCTCCGACTAGCGGGACCCATCTACGAGCAGTACTTC
CDR3aa: CASSLRLAGPIYEQYF

abundance: -
v_gene: TRBV6-1
d_gene: TRBD1
j_gene: TRBJ1-5
CDR3nt: TGTGCCAGCAGTGAACCCACAGGGGGCAGGAGCAATCAGCCCCAGCATTTT
CDR3aa: CASSEPTGGRSNQPQHF

abundance: once
v_gene: TRBV29-1
d_gene: -
j_gene: TRBJ2-3
CDR3nt: TGCAGCGTCTGTTGGGAAGCGGGTAGCACAGATACGCAGTATTTT
CDR3aa: CSVCWEAGSTDTQYF

abundance: -
v_gene: TRBV11-3
d_gene: -
j_gene: TRBJ2-7
CDR3nt: TGTGCCAGCAGCTCACCCCGTCGGGGGAGAAGGGCCTACGAGCAGTACTTC
CDR3aa: CASSSPRRGRRAYEQYF

abundance: -
v_gene: TRBV13
d_gene: -
j_gene: TRBJ2-7
CDR3nt: TGTGCCAGCAGCTTATCAGGGATAAACTACGAGCAGTACTTC
CDR3aa: CASSLSGINYEQYF

abundance: -
v_gene: TRBV4-3
d_gene: TRBD1
j_gene: TRBJ2-2
CDR3nt: TGCGCCAGCAGCCAAGAAGACAGGGGTGTCGGGGAGCTGTTTTTT
CDR3aa: CASSQEDRGVGELFF

abundance: -
v_gene: TRBV6-5
d_gene: -
j_gene: TRBJ2-7
CDR3nt: TGTGCCAGCAGGCCAGGGGTAACAGGACCCTACGAGCAGTACTTC
CDR3aa: CASRPGVTGPYEQYF

abundance: -
v_gene: TRBV21-1
d_gene: -
j_gene: TRBJ2-7
CDR3nt: TGTGCCAGCAGCAAAGTGCAGGGTAATCCAGCGGGAGTGGTCTACGAGCAGTACTTC
CDR3aa: CASSKVQGNPAGVVYEQYF

abundance: -
v_gene: TRBV4-2
d_gene: -
j_gene: TRBJ2-7
CDR3nt: TGTGCCAGCAGCCAAGATAAATGGCATCCTTACGAGCAGTACTTC
CDR3aa: CASSQDKWHPYEQYF

abundance: -
v_gene: TRBV7-3
d_gene: TRBD2
j_gene: TRBJ2-2
CDR3nt: TGTGCCAGCAGCTTAAAACGATGGACTAGCGAGGACACCGGGGAGCTGTTTTTT
CDR3aa: CASSLKRWTSEDTGELFF

abundance: -
v_gene: TRBV9
d_gene: TRBD1
j_gene: TRBJ2-1
CDR3nt: TGTGCCAGCAGCCCCAACGGGACAGGGGATGAGCAGTTCTTC
CDR3aa: CASSPNGTGDEQFF

abundance: -
v_gene: TRBV12-5
d_gene: TRBD1
j_gene: TRBJ2-1
CDR3nt: TGTGCTAGTGGCCCGGGGACAGGGAGGCACAATGAGCAGTTCTTC
CDR3aa: CASGPGTGRHNEQFF

abundance: -
v_gene: TRBV28
d_gene: -
j_gene: TRBJ1-3
CDR3nt: TGTGCCAGCAGTTTTGCGACAGATCTTCTCTCTGGAAACACCATATATTTT
CDR3aa: CASSFATDLLSGNTIYF

abundance: -
v_gene: TRBV7-2
d_gene: TRBD2
j_gene: TRBJ2-7
CDR3nt: TGTGCCAGCAGCTTAGAGGTTCGAGGGAGGGGTAACGAGCAGTACTTC
CDR3aa: CASSLEVRGRGNEQYF

abundance: -
v_gene: TRBV6-6
d_gene: -
j_gene: TRBJ1-5
CDR3nt: TGTGCCAGCAGTTGCCAAGGGGCTTCAGTAGTTCCCCAGCATTTT
CDR3aa: CASSCQGASVVPQHF

abundance: once
v_gene: TRBV12-5
d_gene: -
j_gene: TRBJ1-5
CDR3nt: TGTGCTAGTGGTTCTCTCCTCCCGGAGGAACGCTACAATAGCAATCAGCCCCAGCATTTT
CDR3aa: CASGSLLPEERYNSNQPQHF

abundance: -
v_gene: TRBV5-8
d_gene: -
j_gene: TRBJ2-1
CDR3nt: TGTGCCAGCAGCCAAGCGAGGGATGAGCAGTTCTTC
CDR3aa: CASSQARDEQFF

abundance: -
v_gene: TRBV14
d_gene: -
j_gene: TRBJ2-2
CDR3nt: TGTGCCAGCAGCCAAGTCGGTACCGGGGAGCTGTTTTTT
CDR3aa: CASSQVGTGELFF

abundance: -
v_gene: TRBV11-3
d_gene: -
j_gene: TRBJ2-2
CDR3nt: TGTGCCAGCAGCTTAGAAGTGGACACCCCGGGACTGGACGGGGAGCTGTTTTTT
CDR3aa: CASSLEVDTPGLDGELFF

abundance: -
v_gene: TRBV6-6
d_gene: -
j_gene: TRBJ2-1
CDR3nt: TGTGCCAGCACCAAGGGGCGGGACCCCTCCTACAATGAGCAGTTCTTC
CDR3aa: CASTKGRDPSYNEQFF

abundance: -
v_gene: TRBV7-2
d_gene: TRBD2
j_gene: TRBJ2-2
CDR3nt: TGTGCCAGCAGCGAAGGGACTAGCGGGAGGCCTGGGGAGCTGTTTTTT
CDR3aa: CASSEGTSGRPGELFF

abundance: few
v_gene: TRBV5-6
d_gene: TRBD1
j_gene: TRBJ2-7
CDR3nt: TGTGCCAGCAGGATGGACAGGGACTACGAGCAGTACTTC
CDR3aa: CASRMDRDYEQYF

abundance: -
v_gene: TRBV6-4
d_gene: -
j_gene: TRBJ2-7
CDR3nt: TGTGCCCCCCAGGGGGAGGACGAGCAGTACTTC
CDR3aa: CAPQGEDEQYF

abundance: -
v_gene: TRBV5-6
d_gene: TRBD2
j_gene: TRBJ2-1
CDR3nt: TGTGCCAGCAGCTTGTCGGGGGGGAATGAGCAGTTCTTC
CDR3aa: CASSLSGGNEQFF

abundance: -
v_gene: TRBV25-1
d_gene: -
j_gene: TRBJ1-4
CDR3nt: TGTGCCAGCAGCCCACTGAGGTTGAAGAAACTGTTTTTT
CDR3aa: CASSPLRLKKLFF

abundance: -
v_gene: TRBV5-1
d_gene: -
j_gene: TRBJ1-1
CDR3nt: TGCGCCAGCAGCTTGGCTCAGGGTGAAAACACTGAAGCTTTCTTT
CDR3aa: CASSLAQGENTEAFF

abundance: few
v_gene: TRBV5-3
d_gene: TRBD2
j_gene: TRBJ2-1
CDR3nt: TGTGCCAGAAGCCGATGGACTAGCGGGAACAATGAGCAGTTCTTC
CDR3aa: CARSRWTSGNNEQFF

abundance: -
v_gene: TRBV6-5
d_gene: -
j_gene: TRBJ1-2
CDR3nt: TGTGCCAGCAGTTACCTATCACAGGCTAACTATGGCTACACCTTC
CDR3aa: CASSYLSQANYGYTF

abundance: -
v_gene: TRBV4-3
d_gene: -
j_gene: TRBJ1-4
CDR3nt: TGCGCCAGCAGCCAAGATGGCCATAATGAAAAACTGTTTTTT
CDR3aa: CASSQDGHNEKLFF

abundance: -
v_gene: TRBV27
d_gene: TRBD2
j_gene: TRBJ2-7
CDR3nt: TGTGCCAGCAGTTCAAAGCGGGAGGGCCTGAGGGAGCAGTACTTC
CDR3aa: CASSSKREGLREQYF

abundance: -
v_gene: TRBV5-6
d_gene: -
j_gene: TRBJ2-3
CDR3nt: TGTGCCAGCACCCTCTCCTTCACAGATACGCAGTATTTT
CDR3aa: CASTLSFTDTQYF

abundance: -
v_gene: TRBV5-4
d_gene: -
j_gene: TRBJ1-2
CDR3nt: TGTGCCAGCAGCCCCGGGGGGGACTATGGCTACACCTTC
CDR3aa: CASSPGGDYGYTF

abundance: few
v_gene: TRBV5-1
d_gene: TRBD2
j_gene: TRBJ2-2
CDR3nt: TGCGCCAGCAGCTTGGGTCCTAGCGGAGGTTGGACCGGGGAGCTGTTTTTT
CDR3aa: CASSLGPSGGWTGELFF

abundance: -
v_gene: TRBV29-1
d_gene: -
j_gene: TRBJ2-1
CDR3nt: TGCAGCGTTGAAGGTCCGACAGGAACCTACAATGAGCAGTTCTTC
CDR3aa: CSVEGPTGTYNEQFF

abundance: few
v_gene: TRBV14
d_gene: -
j_gene: TRBJ1-2
CDR3nt: TGTGCCAGCAGCCCTAATGGGGGGGCGAGGGCTGGACGTGGCTACACCTTC
CDR3aa: CASSPNGGARAGRGYTF

abundance: once
v_gene: TRBV28
d_gene: TRBD2
j_gene: TRBJ2-3
CDR3nt: TGTGCCAGCAGTTCTCCAACGGCGGGGGGCAAGGGCACAGATACGCAGTATTTT
CDR3aa: CASSSPTAGGKGTDTQYF

abundance: -
v_gene: TRBV14
d_gene: -
j_gene: TRBJ2-7
CDR3nt: TGTGCCAGCAGGGAGCGGCTAGCTACTGGGGAGCAGTACTTC
CDR3aa: CASRERLATGEQYF

abundance: -
v_gene: TRBV6-6
d_gene: -
j_gene: TRBJ2-7
CDR3nt: TGTGCCAGCAGCTTTGTTACGGTTAGCGAGCAGTACTTC
CDR3aa: CASSFVTVSEQYF

abundance: -
v_gene: TRBV30
d_gene: TRBD1
j_gene: TRBJ1-5
CDR3nt: TGTGCCTGGAGTGTCGGACAGGGGGGGCCCCAGCATTTT
CDR3aa: CAWSVGQGGPQHF

abundance: -
v_gene: TRBV14
d_gene: -
j_gene: TRBJ2-5
CDR3nt: TGTGCCAGCAGCCTAGAGACAGGACAAGAGACCCAGTACTTC
CDR3aa: CASSLETGQETQYF

abundance: -
v_gene: TRBV5-1
d_gene: -
j_gene: TRBJ2-7
CDR3nt: TGCGCCAGCAGCTTGGACAGGGAGGGATACGAGCAGTACTTC
CDR3aa: CASSLDREGYEQYF

abundance: few
v_gene: TRBV5-6
d_gene: TRBD1
j_gene: TRBJ1-3
CDR3nt: TGTGCCAGCAGCTTTTACCGGGACAGACCTTCTGGAAACACCATATATTTT
CDR3aa: CASSFYRDRPSGNTIYF

abundance: -
v_gene: TRBV14
d_gene: TRBD2
j_gene: TRBJ2-3
CDR3nt: TGTGCCAGCAGCCACCCGGGGCTAGCGGGAGCCGATACGCAGTATTTT
CDR3aa: CASSHPGLAGADTQYF

abundance: -
v_gene: TRBV29-1
d_gene: TRBD1
j_gene: TRBJ2-5
CDR3nt: TGCAGCGCGACAGGGCTCCAAGAGACCCAGTACTTC
CDR3aa: CSATGLQETQYF

abundance: -
v_gene: TRBV28
d_gene: TRBD2
j_gene: TRBJ2-5
CDR3nt: TGTGCCAGCAGTCCCCCTCCTAGCGGGAAAGAGACCCAGTACTTC
CDR3aa: CASSPPPSGKETQYF

abundance: -
v_gene: TRBV27
d_gene: TRBD1
j_gene: TRBJ2-4
CDR3nt: TGTGCCAGCGGACAGCCCCGGACAGGGTGGGACAAAAACATTCAGTACTTC
CDR3aa: CASGQPRTGWDKNIQYF